This T cell receptor beta chain is from a study of T cell repertoires in cytomegalovirus infection. The V segment lost 3 bases and the J segment 1 base; nucleotides outside the gene matches: 10. The CDR3 is 18 residues long. In its sample, this clonotype was seen many times. Each CDR3 protein is one row after TCRdb ran MiXCR on the reads. The profile shows more than 250,000 distinct CDR3 sequences, roughly an eighth of them singletons. The clonotype originates from a human donor in good health (CMV status not recorded). Some clones in this sample may be carry-over from other donors' samples. The gene calls are TRBV23-1 and TRBJ2-2; 8 positions agree with TRBD1. TRBV23-1 is an ORF, with its function uncertain. Sequencing was performed on PBMCs. The CDR3 sequence is CASSHFRDRLGNTGELFF. CDR3 in DNA: TGCGCCAGCAGTCACTTTAGGGACAGGTTGGGGAACACCGGGGAGCTGTTTTTT.